This T cell receptor (beta chain) stems from a study of response to subunit inactivated influenza vaccine. CDR1 and CDR2 (germline): SGHTA, FQGTGA. The V gene lost 6 bases and the J gene lost 4 bases, with 8 bases spanning the gap. The CDR3 spans 12 residues. In this sample, this clonotype turned up a few times. Its antigen is not identified. Points from the study as a whole: Authors suggested each seasonal influenza vaccination recruits few new T cells.

TCRdb fed the RT-PCR reads into MiXCR, producing one record per CDR3 protein. This repertoire shows 300,000 to 350,000 distinct CDR3 sequences, less than 25% found once; its top ten account for about 9.4%. The sequenced sample was PBMCs from blood, obtained about 20 months after vaccination. This chain joins TRBV7-3 and TRBJ2-3; D gene unclear. This receptor was identified in a man aged 50 to 75 who received an inactivated influenza vaccine. The CDR3 here is CASSIGSDTQYF. CDR3 DNA sequence: TGTGCCAGCAGTATAGGATCAGATACGCAGTATTTT.